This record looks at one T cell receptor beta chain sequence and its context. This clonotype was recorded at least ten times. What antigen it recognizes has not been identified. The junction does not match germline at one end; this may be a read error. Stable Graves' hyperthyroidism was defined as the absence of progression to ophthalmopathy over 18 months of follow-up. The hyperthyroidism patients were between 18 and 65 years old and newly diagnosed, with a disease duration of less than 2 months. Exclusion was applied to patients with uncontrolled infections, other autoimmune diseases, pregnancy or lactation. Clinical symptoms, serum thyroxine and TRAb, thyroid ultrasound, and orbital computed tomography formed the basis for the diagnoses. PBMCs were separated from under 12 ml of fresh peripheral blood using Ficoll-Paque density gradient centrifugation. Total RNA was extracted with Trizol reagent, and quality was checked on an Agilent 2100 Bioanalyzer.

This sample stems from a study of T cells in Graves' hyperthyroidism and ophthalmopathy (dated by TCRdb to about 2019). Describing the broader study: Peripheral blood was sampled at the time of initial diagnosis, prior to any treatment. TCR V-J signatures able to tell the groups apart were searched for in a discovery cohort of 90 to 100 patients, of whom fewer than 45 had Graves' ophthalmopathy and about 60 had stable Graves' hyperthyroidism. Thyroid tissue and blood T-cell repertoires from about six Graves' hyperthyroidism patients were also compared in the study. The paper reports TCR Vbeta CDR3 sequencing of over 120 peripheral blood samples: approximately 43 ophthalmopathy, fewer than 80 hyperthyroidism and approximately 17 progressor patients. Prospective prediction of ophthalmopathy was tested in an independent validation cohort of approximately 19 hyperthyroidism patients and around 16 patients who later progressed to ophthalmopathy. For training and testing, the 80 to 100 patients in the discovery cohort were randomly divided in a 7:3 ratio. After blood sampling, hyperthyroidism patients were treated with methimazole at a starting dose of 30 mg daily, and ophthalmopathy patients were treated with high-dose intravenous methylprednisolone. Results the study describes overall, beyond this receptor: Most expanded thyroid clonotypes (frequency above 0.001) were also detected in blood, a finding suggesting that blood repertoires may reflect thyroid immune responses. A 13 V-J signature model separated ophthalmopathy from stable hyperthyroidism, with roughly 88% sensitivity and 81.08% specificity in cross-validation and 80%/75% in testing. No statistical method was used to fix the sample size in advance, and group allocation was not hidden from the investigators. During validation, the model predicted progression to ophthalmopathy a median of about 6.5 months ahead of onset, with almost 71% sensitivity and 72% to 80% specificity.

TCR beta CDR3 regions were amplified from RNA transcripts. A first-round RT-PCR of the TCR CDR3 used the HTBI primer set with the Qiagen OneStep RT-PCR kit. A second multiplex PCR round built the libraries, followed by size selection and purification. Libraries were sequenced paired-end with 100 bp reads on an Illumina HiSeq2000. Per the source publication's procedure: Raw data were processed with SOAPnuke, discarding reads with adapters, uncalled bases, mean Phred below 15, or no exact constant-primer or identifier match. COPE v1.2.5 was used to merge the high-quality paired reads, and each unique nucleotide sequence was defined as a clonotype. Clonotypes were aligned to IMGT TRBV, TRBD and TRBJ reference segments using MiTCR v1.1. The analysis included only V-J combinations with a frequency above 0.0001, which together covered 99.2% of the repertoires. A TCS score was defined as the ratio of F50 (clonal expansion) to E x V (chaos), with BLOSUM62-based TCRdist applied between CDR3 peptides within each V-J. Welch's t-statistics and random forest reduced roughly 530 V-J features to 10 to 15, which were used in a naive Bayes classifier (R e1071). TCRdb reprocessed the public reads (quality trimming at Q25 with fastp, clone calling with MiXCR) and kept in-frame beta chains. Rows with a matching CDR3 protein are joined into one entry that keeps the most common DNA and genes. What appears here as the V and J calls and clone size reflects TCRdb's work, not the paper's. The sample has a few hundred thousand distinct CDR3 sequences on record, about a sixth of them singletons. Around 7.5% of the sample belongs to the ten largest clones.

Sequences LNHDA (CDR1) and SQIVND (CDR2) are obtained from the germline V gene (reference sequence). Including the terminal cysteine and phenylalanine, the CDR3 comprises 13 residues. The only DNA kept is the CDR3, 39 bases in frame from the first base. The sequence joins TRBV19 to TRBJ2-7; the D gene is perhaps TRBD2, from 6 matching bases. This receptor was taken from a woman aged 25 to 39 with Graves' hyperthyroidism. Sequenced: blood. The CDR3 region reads CASSPGGTYEQYF. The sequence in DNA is TGCGCCAGCAGCCCCGGCGGGACCTACGAGCAGTACTTC. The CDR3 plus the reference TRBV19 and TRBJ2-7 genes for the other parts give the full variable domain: DGGITQSPKYLFRKEGQNVTLSCEQNLNHDAMYWYRQDPGQGLRLIYYSQIVNDFQKGDIAEGYSVSREKKESFPLTVTSAQKNPTAFYLCASSPGGTYEQYFGPGTRLTVT.